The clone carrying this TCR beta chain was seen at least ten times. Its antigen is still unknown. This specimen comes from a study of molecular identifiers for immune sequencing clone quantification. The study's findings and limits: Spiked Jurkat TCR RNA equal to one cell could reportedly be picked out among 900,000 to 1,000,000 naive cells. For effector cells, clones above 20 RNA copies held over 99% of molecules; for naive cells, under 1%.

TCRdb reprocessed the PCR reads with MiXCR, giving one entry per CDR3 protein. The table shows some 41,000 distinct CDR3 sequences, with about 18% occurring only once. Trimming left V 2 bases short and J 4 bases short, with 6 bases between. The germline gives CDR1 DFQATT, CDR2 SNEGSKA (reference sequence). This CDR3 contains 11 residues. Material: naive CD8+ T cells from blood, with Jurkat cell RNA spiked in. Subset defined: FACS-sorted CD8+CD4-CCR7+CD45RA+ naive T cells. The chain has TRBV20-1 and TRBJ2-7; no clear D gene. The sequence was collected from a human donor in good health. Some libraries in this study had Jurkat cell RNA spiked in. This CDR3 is CSARTEYEQYF. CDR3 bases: TGCAGTGCTAGAACGGAGTACGAGCAGTACTTC.